The entry that follows covers one T cell receptor beta chain sequence. Its matching antigen is unknown. This sample is part of a study of blood T cells in healthy people across ages. Findings of the study overall: Greater diversity and more naive CD4+ cells were seen in long-lived donors than in aged donors.

The second PCR ran about 6 to 12 cycles with a sample-barcoded 5' primer and J-beta primers. A template-switch adaptor containing 12 random nucleotides labeled each cDNA molecule. TCRdb re-derived calls from the 5' RACE reads in MiXCR, one entry per CDR3 protein. The sample yields about 1,000,000 distinct CDR3 sequences, 40% to 45% seen once. V dropped 2 bases and J dropped 6; count of bases not matched to a gene: 10. CDR1 MNHEY and CDR2 SVGAGI come from the germline V gene. The CDR3 contains 16 residues. This chain links TRBV6-5 with TRBJ2-5, with 9 bases aligning to TRBD2. The receptor's source is a woman aged 60-75 years in good health. Sequencing input: blood. The CDR3 region is CASSYVRSSGVKTQYF. The CDR3 bases are TGTGCCAGCAGTTACGTGAGGTCTAGCGGGGTTAAGACCCAGTACTTC.